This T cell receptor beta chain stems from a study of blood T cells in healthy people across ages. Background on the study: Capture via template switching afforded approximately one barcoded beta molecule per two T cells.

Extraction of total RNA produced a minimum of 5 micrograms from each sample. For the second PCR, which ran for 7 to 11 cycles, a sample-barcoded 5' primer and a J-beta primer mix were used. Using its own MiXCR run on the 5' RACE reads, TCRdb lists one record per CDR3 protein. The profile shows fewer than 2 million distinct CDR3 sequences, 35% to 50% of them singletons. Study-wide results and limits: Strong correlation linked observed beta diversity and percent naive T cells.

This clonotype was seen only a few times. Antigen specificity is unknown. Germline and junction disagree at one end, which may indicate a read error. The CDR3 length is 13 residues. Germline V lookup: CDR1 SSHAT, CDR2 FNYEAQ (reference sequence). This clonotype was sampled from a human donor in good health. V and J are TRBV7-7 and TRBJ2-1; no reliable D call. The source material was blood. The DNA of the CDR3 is TGTGCTAGCAGCTTAGACGCCTGGGGTGAGCAGTTCTTC. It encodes CASSLDAWGEQFF.